The 3 T cell receptor beta chains reported below all come from one sample, sequenced in a study of neurological immune-mediated disorders. MiXCR, run by TCRdb on the 5' RACE reads, gives a single entry per CDR3 protein. The table has about 70,000 distinct CDR3 sequences, 2.5% to 3.5% seen once. The material sequenced was PBMCs. These receptors all come from a woman aged 50 to 60 with multiple sclerosis.

This clonotype was seen ten or more times. The chain is built from TRBV4-1 and TRBJ1-5; maybe TRBD1 (5 bases). CDR1 is MGHRA, CDR2 YSYEKL, per germline. The CDR3 spans 18 residues. Trimming took 1 base from V and 0 from J, leaving 16 bases between them. The CDR3 DNA sequence: TGCGCCAGCAGCCAAGGGGGCCAGTTCGGGGTTAGCAATCAGCCCCAGCATTTT. This gives the protein CASSQGGQFGVSNQPQHF.

The table lists this clonotype with many counts. J is TRBJ2-1 and V is TRBV6-6; D is perhaps TRBD1 or TRBD2 (5 bases each). The V gene's germline CDR1 is MNHNY and CDR2 SVGAGI (reference sequence). Trimming cost V 2 bases and J 9 bases, with 11 bases left between them. The CDR3 spans 13 residues. The CDR3 DNA follows: TGTGCCAGCAGTTACGGGGGTTTCAGTGAGCAGTTCTTC. Protein: CASSYGGFSEQFF.

This clonotype was counted ten times or more. This rearrangement joins TRBV9 to TRBJ1-2; D ambiguous. CDR1 is SGDLS, CDR2 YYNGEE, per germline. The germline V and J ends were trimmed by 4 bases and 1 base, with 8 bases remaining between them. This CDR3 has 13 amino acids. The CDR3 region is CASSLSDNYGYTF. The CDR3 DNA reads TGTGCCAGCAGCTTGAGTGATAACTATGGCTACACCTTC. Full variable domain (outside the CDR3, taken from reference TRBV9 and TRBJ1-2): DSGVTQTPKHLITATGQRVTLRCSPRSGDLSVYWYQQSLDQGLQFLIQYYNGEERAKGNILERFSAQQFPDLHSELNLSSLELGDSALYFCASSLSDNYGYTFGSGTRLTVV.